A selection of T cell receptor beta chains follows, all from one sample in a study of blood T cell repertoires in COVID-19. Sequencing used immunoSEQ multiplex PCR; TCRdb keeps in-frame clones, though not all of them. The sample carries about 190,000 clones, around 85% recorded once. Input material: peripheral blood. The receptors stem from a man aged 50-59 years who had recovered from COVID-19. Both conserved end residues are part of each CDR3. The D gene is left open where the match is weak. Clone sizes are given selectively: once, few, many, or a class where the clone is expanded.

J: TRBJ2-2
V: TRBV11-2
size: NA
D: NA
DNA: TGTGCCAGCAGCTTAGCTCCCCCCCCCGGGGAGCTGTTTTTT
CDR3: CASSLAPPPGELFF

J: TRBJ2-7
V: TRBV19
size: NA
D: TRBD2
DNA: TGTGCCAGTAGTTTAACTAGCGGAGCCTACGAGCAGTACTTC
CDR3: CASSLTSGAYEQYF

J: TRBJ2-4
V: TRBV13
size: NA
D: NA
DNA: TGTGCCAGCAGCCCCGGTACGGTTCAGTACTTC
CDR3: CASSPGTVQYF

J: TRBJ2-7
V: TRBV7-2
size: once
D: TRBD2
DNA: TGTGCCAGCAGCTTTACTAGCGGGAAAGGCACCGAGCAGTACTTC
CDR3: CASSFTSGKGTEQYF

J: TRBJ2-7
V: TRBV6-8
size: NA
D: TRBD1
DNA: TGTGCCAGCAGTGTCGGACAGGTCCCCTACGAGCAGTACTTC
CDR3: CASSVGQVPYEQYF

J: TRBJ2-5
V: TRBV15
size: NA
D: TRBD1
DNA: TGTGCCACCAGCAGCCGGGACAGGGGGGACTTGGAGACCCAGTACTTC
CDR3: CATSSRDRGDLETQYF

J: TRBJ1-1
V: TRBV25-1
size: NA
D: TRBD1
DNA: TGTGCCAGCAGTGTTAAGACAGGGTACACTGAAGCTTTCTTT
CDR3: CASSVKTGYTEAFF

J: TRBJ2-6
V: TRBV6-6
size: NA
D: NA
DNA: TGTGCCAGTGCGTCCTTGTTCTCTGGGGCCAACGTCCTGACTTTC
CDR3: CASASLFSGANVLTF

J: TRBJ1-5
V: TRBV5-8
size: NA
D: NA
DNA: TGTGCCAGCAGTCAAGGACAGCCTGATCAGCCCCAGCATTTT
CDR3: CASSQGQPDQPQHF

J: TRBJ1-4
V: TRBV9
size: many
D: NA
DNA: TGTGCCAGCAGCGCAGGTGTGGACTCTGAAAAACTGTTTTTT
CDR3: CASSAGVDSEKLFF

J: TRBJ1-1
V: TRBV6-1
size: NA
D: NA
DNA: TGTGCCAGCAGTGAATGGCGAGGTAACACTGAAGCTTTCTTT
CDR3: CASSEWRGNTEAFF

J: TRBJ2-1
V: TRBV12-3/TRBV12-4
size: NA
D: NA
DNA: TGTGCCAGCAGTTTCACTGCCAATGAGCAGTTCTTC
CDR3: CASSFTANEQFF

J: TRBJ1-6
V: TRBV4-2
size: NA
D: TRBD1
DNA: TGTGCCAGCAGCCAAGTGGCGGGACAGGAAAATTCACCCCTCCACTTT
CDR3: CASSQVAGQENSPLHF

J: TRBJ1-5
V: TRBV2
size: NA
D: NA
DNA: TGTGCCAGCAGTAAGGAGTCAGTGAATCAGCCCCAGCATTTT
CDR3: CASSKESVNQPQHF

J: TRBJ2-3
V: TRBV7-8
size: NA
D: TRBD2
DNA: TGTGCCAGCAGAACCTGGACACCCCGGACTAGCGGGAACACAGATACGCAGTATTTT
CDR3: CASRTWTPRTSGNTDTQYF

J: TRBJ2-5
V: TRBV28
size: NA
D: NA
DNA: TGTGCCAGCAGGGGGAGTAACTACCAAGAGACCCAGTACTTC
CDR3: CASRGSNYQETQYF

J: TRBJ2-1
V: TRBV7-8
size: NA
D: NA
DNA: TGTGCCAGCAGTCGTACAGGGAGCTCCTACAATGAGCAGTTCTTC
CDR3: CASSRTGSSYNEQFF

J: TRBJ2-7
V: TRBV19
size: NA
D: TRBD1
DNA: TGTGCCAGTAGTACCGGGGACAGGTCCTACGAGCAGTACTTC
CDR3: CASSTGDRSYEQYF

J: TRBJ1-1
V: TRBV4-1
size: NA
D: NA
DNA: TGCGCCAGCAGCCCCTACCCCCAGGGGCGGCCGGGGAACACTGAAGCTTTCTTT
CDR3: CASSPYPQGRPGNTEAFF

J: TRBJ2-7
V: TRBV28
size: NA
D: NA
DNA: TGTGCCAGCAGTCCAGTGTCCCCCACTAGCTACGAGCAGTACTTC
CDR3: CASSPVSPTSYEQYF

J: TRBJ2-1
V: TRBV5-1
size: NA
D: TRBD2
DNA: TGCGCCAGCACCTGGGGACTATCGAACAATGAGCAGTTCTTC
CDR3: CASTWGLSNNEQFF

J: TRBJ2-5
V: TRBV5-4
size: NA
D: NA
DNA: TGTGCCAGCAGCACCGCCAAGACAGTTCAAGAGACCCAGTACTTC
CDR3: CASSTAKTVQETQYF

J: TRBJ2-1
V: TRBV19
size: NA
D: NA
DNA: TGTGCCAGTAGTTCCGACAGTTCCTACAATGAGCAGTTCTTC
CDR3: CASSSDSSYNEQFF

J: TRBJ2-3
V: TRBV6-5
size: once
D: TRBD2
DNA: TGTGCCAGCAGGAAGCGGGAGGGTCCCACAGATACGCAGTATTTT
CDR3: CASRKREGPTDTQYF

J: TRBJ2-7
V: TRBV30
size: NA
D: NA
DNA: TGTGCCGGGGAGCGGACCTACGAGCAGTACTTC
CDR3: CAGERTYEQYF

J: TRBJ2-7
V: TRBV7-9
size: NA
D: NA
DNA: TGTGCCAGCAGCCCCGCGGGGAACGAGCAGTACTTC
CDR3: CASSPAGNEQYF

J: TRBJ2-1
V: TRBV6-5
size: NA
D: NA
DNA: TGTGCCAGCAGTTACGATTCAGGTAATGAGCAGTTCTTC
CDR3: CASSYDSGNEQFF

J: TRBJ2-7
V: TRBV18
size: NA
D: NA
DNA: TGTGCCAGCTCACCACAGGAGGGGGGGATCAATAACGAGCAGTACTTC
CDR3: CASSPQEGGINNEQYF

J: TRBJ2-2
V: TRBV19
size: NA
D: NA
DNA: TGTGCCAGTACCACCGGACCGGGACACAACACCGGGGAGCTGTTTTTT
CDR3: CASTTGPGHNTGELFF

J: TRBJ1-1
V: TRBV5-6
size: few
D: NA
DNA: TGTGCCAGCAGCTTGAGTTCTGGAGGGGCTGATAACACTGAAGCTTTCTTT
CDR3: CASSLSSGGADNTEAFF

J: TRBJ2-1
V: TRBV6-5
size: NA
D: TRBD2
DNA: TGTGCCAGCAGAACTAGCGGGGCTTACAATGAGCAGTTCTTC
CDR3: CASRTSGAYNEQFF

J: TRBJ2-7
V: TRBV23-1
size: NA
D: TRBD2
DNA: TGCGCCAGCAGTCCAAGGACTAGCGGGAGGGCCCTCCAAGGCTACGAGCAGTACTTC
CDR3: CASSPRTSGRALQGYEQYF

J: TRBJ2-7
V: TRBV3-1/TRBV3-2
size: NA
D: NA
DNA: TGTGCCAGCAGCCAAAATCGGGACTCTTACGAGCAGTACTTC
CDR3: CASSQNRDSYEQYF

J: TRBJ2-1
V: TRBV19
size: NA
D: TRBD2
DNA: TGTGCCAGTAGTATAAGAGCGGGAGGGCCGGCTGAGCAGTTCTTC
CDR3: CASSIRAGGPAEQFF

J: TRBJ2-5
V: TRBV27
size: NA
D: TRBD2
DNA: TGTGCCAGCAGTTTCGTCGGCGGGAGGGAAGAGACCCAGTACTTC
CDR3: CASSFVGGREETQYF

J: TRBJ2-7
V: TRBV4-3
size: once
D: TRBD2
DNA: TGCGCCAGCAGCCAAGAAAGCGGGACGTTCTACGAGCAGTACTTC
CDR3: CASSQESGTFYEQYF

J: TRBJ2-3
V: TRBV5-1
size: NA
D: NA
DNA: TGCGCCAGCAGCTTGGGACAGAGCACAGATACGCAGTATTTT
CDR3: CASSLGQSTDTQYF

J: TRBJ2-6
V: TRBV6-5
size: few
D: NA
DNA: TGTGCCAGCAGCTGGCAGGGCTCTGGGGCCAACGTCCTGACTTTC
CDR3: CASSWQGSGANVLTF

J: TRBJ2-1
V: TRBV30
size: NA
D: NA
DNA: TGTGCCTGGAGCCTTGGGTTCCGGGACAAGCACAATGAGCAGTTCTTC
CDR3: CAWSLGFRDKHNEQFF

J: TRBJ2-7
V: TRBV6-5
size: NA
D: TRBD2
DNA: TGTGCCAGCAGTCGAACCGGGACTAGCGTAAACGAGCAGTACTTC
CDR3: CASSRTGTSVNEQYF

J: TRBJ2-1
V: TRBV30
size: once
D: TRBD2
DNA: TGTGCCTGGAGTCGCTTACCTAGCGGGAGTTCTGATGAGCAGTTCTTC
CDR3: CAWSRLPSGSSDEQFF